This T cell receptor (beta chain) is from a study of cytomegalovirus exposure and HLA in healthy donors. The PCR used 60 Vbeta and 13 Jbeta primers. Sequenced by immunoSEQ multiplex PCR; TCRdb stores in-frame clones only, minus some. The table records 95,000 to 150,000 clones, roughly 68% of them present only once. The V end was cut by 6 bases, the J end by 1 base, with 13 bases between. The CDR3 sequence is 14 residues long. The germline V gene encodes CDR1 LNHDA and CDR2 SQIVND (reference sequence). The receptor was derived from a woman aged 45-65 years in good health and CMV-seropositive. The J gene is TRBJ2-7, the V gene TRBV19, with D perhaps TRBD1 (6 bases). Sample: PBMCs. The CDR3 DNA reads TGTGCCAGTAGCCCGAACAGGGAATCCTACGAGCAGTACTTC. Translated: CASSPNRESYEQYF.